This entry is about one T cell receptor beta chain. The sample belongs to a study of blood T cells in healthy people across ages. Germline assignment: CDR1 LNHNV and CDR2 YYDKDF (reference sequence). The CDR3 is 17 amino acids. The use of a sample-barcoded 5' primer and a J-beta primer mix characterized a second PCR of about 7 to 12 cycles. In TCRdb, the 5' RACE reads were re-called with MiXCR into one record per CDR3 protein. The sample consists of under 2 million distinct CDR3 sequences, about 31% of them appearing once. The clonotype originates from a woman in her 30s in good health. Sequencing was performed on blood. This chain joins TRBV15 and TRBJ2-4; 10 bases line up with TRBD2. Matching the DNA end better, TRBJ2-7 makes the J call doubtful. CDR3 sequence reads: CATSRDPTSGILNEQYF. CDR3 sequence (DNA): TGTGCCACCAGCAGAGACCCTACTAGCGGGATTCTCAACGAGCAGTACTTC.